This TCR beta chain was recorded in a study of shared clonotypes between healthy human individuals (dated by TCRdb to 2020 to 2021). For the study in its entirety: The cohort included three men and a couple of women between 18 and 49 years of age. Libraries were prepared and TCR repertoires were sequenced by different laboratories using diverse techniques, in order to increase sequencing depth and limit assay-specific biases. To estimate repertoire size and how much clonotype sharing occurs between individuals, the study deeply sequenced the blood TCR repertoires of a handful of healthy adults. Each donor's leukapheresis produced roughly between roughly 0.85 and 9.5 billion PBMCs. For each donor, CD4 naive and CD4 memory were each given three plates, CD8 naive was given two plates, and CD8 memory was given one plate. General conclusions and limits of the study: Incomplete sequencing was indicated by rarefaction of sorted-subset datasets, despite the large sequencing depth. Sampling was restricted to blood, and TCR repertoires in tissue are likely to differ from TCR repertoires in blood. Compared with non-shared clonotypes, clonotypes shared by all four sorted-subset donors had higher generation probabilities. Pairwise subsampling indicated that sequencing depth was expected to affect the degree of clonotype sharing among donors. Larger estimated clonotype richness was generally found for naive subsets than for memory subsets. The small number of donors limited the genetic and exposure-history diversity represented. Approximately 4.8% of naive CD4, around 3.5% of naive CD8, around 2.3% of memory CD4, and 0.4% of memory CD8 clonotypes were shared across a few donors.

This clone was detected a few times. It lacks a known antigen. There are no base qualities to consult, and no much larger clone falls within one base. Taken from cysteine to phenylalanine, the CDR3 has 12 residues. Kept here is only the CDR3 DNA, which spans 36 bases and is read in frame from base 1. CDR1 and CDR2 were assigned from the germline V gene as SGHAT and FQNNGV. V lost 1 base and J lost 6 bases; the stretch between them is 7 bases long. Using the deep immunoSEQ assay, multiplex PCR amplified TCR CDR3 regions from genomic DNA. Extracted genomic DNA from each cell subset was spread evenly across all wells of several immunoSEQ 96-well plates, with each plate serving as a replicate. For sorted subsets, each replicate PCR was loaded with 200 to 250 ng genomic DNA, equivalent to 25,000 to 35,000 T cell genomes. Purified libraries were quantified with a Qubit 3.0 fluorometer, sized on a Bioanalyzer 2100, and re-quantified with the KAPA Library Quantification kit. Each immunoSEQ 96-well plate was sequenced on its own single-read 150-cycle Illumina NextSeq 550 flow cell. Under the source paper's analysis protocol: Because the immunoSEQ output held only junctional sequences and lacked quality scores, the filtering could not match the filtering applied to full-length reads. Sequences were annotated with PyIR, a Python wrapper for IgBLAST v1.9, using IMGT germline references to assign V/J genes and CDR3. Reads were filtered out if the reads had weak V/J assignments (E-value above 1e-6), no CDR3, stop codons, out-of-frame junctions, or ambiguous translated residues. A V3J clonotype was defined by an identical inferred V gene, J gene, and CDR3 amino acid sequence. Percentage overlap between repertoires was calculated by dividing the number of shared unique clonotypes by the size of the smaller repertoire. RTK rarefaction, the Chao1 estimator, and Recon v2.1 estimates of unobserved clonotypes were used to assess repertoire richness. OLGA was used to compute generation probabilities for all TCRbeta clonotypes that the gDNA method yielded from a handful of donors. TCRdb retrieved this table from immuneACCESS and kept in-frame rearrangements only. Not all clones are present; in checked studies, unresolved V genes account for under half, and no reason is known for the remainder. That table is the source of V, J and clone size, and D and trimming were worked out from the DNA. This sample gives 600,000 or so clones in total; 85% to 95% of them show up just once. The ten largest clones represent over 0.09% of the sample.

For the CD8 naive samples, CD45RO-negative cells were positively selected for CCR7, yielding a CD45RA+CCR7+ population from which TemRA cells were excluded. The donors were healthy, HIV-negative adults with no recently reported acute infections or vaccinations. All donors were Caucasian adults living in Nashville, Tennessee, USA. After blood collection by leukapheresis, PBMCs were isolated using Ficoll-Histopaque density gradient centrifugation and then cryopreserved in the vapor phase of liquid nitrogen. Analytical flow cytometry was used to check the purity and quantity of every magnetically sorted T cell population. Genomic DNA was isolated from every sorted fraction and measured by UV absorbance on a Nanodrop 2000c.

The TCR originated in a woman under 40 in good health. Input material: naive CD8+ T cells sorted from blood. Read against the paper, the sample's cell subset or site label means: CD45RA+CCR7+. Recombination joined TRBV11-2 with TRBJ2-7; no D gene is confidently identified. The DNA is TGTGCCAGCAGCTTAGGGAGCCTCGAGCAGTACTTC. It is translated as CASSLGSLEQYF.